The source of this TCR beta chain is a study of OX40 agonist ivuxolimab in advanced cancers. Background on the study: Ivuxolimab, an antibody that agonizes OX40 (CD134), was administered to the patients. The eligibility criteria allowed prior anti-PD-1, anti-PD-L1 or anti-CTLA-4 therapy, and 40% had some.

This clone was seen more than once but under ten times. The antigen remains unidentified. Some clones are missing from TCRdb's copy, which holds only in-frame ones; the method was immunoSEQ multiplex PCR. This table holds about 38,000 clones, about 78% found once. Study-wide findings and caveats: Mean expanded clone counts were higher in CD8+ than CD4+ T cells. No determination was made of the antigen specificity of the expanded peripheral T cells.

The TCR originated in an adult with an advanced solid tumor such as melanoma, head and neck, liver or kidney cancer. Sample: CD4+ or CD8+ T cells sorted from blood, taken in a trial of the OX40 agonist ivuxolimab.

The chain's CDR3 is CASSQGGGRAYEQYF. The CDR3 nucleotides read TGCGCCAGCAGCCAAGGGGGAGGTCGGGCCTACGAGCAGTACTTC. This chain connects TRBV4-3 to TRBJ2-7; D is possibly TRBD2 (6 bases). Germline V gives CDR1 LGHNA, CDR2 YSLEER. Trimming shortened V by 1 base and J by 2 bases, and 12 bases separated the two germline ends. The CDR3 runs 15 residues.